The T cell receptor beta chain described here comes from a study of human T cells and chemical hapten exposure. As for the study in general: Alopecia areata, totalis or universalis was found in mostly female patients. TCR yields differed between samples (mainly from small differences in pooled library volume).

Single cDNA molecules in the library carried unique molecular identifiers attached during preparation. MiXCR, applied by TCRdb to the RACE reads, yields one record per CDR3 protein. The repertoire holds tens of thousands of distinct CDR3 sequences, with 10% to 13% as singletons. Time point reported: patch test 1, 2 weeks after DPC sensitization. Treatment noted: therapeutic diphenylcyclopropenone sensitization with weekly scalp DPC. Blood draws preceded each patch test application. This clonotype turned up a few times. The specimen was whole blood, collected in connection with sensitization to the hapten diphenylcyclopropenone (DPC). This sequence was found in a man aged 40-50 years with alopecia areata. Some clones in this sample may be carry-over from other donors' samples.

In nucleotides, the CDR3 is TGTGCCAGCAGCTTCTTGGGAAACATTCAGTACTTC. Its translation: CASSFLGNIQYF. The rearrangement uses TRBV7-9 and TRBJ2-4; D gene ambiguous. CDR3 size: 12 residues. Trimming stripped 3 bases from V and 6 bases from J, with 6 bases between. Germline CDR1 and CDR2: SEHNR and FQNEAQ (reference sequence).